Listed here is a single T cell receptor beta chain. The V segment lost 8 bases and the J segment 9 bases; nucleotides outside the gene matches: 8. Germline CDR1 SQVTM, CDR2 ANQGSEA. The CDR3 totals 12 residues. The source of the sample is a study of blood T cell repertoires in COVID-19. Study-wide context: Material from acute and convalescent COVID-19 was sourced from the United States, Italy and Spain. The cDNA or gDNA used as material had been derived from T cells, B-cell-depleted T cells, or PBMCs.

As processed by the authors: Amplifying reference gene primers gave estimates of nucleated cell counts. Libraries were prepared by immunoSEQ multiplex PCR; TCRdb keeps only in-frame clonotypes and omits some of them. From that table come the V and J calls and clone size; the DNA was used to work out D and trimming. Of around 100,000 clones in the sample, approximately 86% were seen once. The receptor was derived from a man aged 50 to 60 with active or convalescent COVID-19. J is TRBJ2-1 and V is TRBV29-1; the match to TRBD2 covers 9 bases. The sample comprised peripheral blood. The CDR3 protein is CSLGLASAEQFF. CDR3 sequence (DNA): TGCAGCCTGGGACTAGCCTCGGCTGAGCAGTTCTTC.